The T cell receptor beta chain under discussion was sequenced for a study of cytomegalovirus exposure and HLA in healthy donors. Primers included in the PCR were 60 Vbeta and 13 Jbeta primers. Generated by immunoSEQ multiplex PCR, the TCRdb table keeps only in-frame clones and is missing some. The data show roughly 150,000 clones, approximately 71% seen once. Unmatched junction bases numbered 8, after V lost 10 bases and J lost 5 bases. Germline assignment: CDR1 MNHNY and CDR2 SVGAGI (reference sequence). The CDR3 has 14 residues. The rearrangement uses TRBV6-6 and TRBJ2-1; 10 positions match TRBD2. The clonotype comes from a young man in good health and CMV-seropositive. The sample taken for sequencing was PBMCs. The CDR3 DNA is TGTGCCACATCCGGGACTAGCGCCCACAATGAGCAGTTCTTC. It is translated as CATSGTSAHNEQFF.